This T cell receptor (beta chain) was sequenced during a study of shared clonotypes between healthy human individuals. Study as a whole: There were three CD4 naive, three CD4 memory, two CD8 naive and one CD8 memory plates per donor.

CD45RO-negative CD8 cells positively selected for CCR7 made up the naive population, which excluded terminally differentiated effector memory CD45RA+ cells. The healthy adult donors were HIV-negative and reported no recent acute infections or vaccinations. Original handling: As immunoSEQ supplied junction-only sequences (without quality scores), filtering differed. Only in-frame clones appear in the TCRdb table, and some are missing; sequencing was by immunoSEQ multiplex PCR. D and trimming were read from the DNA, whereas the V and J calls and clone size are those reported in that table. The data show about 580,000 clones, with nearly 98% seen just once and 0.3% held by the top ten. This CDR3 is 14 amino acids long. CDR1 MGHRA and CDR2 YSYEKL come from the germline V gene. J gave up 4 bases and V 2 bases, and 2 bases lay outside the gene matches.

The V gene is TRBV4-1, the J gene TRBJ2-1, with 7 bases matching TRBD2. Sequenced input: naive CD8+ T cells sorted from blood. The receptor's source is a man in his thirties or forties in good health. This CDR3 reads CASSQLAAYNEQFF. DNA for the CDR3: TGCGCCAGCAGCCAACTAGCGGCATACAATGAGCAGTTCTTC.